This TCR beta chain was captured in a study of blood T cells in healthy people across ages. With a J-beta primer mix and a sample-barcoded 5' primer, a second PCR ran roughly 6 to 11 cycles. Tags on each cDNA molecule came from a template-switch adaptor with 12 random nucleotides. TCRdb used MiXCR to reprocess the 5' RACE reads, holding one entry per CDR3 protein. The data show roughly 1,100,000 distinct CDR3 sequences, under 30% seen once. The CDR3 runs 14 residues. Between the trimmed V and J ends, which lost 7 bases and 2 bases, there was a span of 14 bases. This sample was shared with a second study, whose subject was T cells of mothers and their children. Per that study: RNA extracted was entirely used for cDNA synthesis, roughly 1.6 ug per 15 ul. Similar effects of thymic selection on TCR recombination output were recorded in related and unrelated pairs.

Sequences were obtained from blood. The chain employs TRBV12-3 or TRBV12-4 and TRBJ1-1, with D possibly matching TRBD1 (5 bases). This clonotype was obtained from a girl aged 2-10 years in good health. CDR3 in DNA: TGTGCCAGCACTCGGGGGGTTCCAAACACTGAAGCTTTCTTT. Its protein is CASTRGVPNTEAFF.